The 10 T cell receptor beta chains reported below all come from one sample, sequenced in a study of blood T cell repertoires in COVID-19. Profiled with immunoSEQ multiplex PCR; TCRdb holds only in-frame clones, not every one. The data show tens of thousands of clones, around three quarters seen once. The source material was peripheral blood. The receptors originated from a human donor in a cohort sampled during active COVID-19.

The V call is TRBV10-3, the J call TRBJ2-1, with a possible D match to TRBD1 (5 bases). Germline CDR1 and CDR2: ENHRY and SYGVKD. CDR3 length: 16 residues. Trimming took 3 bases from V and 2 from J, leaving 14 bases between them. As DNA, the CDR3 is TGTGCCATCAGTGACGCCGACAGAATGACCTACAATGAGCAGTTCTTC. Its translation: CAISDADRMTYNEQFF.

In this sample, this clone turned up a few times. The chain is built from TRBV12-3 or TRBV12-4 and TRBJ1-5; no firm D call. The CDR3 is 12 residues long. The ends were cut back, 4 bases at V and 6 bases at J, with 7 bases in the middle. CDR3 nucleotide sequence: TGTGCCAGCAGTTCCGGGATTCAGCCCCAGCATTTT. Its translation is CASSSGIQPQHF.

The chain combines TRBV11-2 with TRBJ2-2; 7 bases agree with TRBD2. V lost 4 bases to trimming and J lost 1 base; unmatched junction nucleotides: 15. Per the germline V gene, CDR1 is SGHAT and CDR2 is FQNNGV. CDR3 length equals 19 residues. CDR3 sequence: CASSSRIPRGDLNTGELFF. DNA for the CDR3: TGTGCCAGCAGCTCCCGAATACCTCGGGGGGATTTGAACACCGGGGAGCTGTTTTTT.

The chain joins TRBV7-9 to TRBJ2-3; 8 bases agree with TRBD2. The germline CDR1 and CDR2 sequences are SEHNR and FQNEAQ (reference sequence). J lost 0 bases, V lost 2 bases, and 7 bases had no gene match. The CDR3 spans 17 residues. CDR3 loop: CASSLFLAGGSTDTQYF. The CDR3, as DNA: TGTGCCAGCAGCTTATTTCTCGCGGGGGGAAGCACAGATACGCAGTATTTT.

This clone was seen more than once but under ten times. This CDR3 reads CASRTGTSDVQYF. As DNA, the CDR3 is TGTGCCAGCAGGACCGGGACTAGCGATGTGCAGTACTTC. The chain uses TRBV6-5 and TRBJ2-7; 10 bases align to TRBD2. From germline, CDR1 is MNHEY and CDR2 SVGAGI. V shed 6 bases and J 9 bases; nucleotides not matched to a gene: 8. CDR3 size: 13 residues.

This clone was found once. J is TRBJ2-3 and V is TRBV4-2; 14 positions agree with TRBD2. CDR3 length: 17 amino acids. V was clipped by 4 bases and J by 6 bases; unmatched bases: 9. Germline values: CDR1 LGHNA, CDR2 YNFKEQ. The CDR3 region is CASSPGTSGGARDTQYF. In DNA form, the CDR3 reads TGTGCCAGCAGCCCCGGGACTAGCGGGGGAGCCAGGGATACGCAGTATTTT.

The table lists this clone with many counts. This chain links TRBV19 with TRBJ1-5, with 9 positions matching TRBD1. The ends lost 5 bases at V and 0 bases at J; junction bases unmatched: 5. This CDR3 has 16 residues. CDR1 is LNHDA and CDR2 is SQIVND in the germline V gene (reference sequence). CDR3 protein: CASSPPDRGSNQPQHF. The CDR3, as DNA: TGTGCCAGTAGTCCTCCGGACAGGGGTAGCAATCAGCCCCAGCATTTT.

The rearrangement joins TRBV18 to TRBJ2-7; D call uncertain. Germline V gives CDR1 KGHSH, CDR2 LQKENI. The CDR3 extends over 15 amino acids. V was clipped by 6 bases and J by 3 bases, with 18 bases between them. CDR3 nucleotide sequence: TGTGCCAGCTCGGCCGGCGGAGTTAGCAGCTACGAGCAGTACTTC. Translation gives CASSAGGVSSYEQYF.

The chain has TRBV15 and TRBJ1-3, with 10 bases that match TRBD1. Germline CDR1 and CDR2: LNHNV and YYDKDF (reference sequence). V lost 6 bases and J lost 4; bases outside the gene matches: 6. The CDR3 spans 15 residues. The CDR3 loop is CATSPTGGPGNTIYF. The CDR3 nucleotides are TGTGCCACCAGTCCGACAGGGGGCCCCGGAAACACCATATATTTT. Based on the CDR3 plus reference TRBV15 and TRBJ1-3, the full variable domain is DAMVIQNPRYQVTQFGKPVTLSCSQTLNHNVMYWYQQKSSQAPKLLFHYYDKDFNNEADTPDNFQSRRPNTSFCFLDIRSPGLGDTAMYLCATSPTGGPGNTIYFGEGSWLTVV.

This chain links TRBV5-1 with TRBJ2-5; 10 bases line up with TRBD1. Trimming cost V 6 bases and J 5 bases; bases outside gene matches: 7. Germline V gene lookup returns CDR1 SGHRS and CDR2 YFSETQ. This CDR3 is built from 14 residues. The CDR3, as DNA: TGCGCCAGCACGACAGGGGGCGCCCAGGAGACCCAGTACTTC. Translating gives CASTTGGAQETQYF.